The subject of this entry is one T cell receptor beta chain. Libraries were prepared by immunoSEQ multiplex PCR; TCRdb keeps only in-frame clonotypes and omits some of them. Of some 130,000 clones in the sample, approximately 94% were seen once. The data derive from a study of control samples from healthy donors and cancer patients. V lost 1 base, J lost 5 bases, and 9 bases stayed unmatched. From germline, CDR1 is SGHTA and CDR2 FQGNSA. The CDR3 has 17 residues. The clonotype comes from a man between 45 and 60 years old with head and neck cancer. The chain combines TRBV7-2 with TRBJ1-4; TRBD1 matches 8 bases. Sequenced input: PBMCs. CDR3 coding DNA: TGTGCCAGCAGCTTAGATGGGACAGGCAATTCGAATGAAAAACTGTTTTTT. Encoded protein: CASSLDGTGNSNEKLFF.